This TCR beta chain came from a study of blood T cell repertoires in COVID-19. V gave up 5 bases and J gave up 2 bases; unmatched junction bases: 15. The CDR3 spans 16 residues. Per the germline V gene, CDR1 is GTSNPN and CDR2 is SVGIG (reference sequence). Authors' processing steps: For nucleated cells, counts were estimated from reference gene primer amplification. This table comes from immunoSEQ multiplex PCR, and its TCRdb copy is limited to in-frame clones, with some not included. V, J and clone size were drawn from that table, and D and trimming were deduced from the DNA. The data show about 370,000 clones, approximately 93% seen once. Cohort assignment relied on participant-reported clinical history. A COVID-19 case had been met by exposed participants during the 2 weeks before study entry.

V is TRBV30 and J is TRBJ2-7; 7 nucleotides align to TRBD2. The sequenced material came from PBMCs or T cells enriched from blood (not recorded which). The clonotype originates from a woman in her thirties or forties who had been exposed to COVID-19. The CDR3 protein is CAWGGVIGRRPYEQYF. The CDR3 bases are TGTGCCTGGGGGGGGGTAATTGGACGCCGCCCCTACGAGCAGTACTTC.